This T cell receptor beta chain emerged from a study of cytomegalovirus exposure and HLA in healthy donors. The V end lost 1 base, the J end lost 2 bases, and 13 bases lay between the germline ends. The CDR3 is 16 amino acids. The germline gives CDR1 SNHLY, CDR2 FYNNEI. Study observations and caveats: It was shown in a later analysis that HLA-associated TCR beta chains were more clonally expanded than other, equally common chains. Later on, a genetic analysis was performed. It linked a missense variant in DCLRE1C with V- and J-gene trimming of TCR beta. Reportedly, fewer N-insertions than the roughly 700-donor mean appeared in an Asian-associated ancestry cluster in a later analysis. Some TCR beta chains (around 180 of them) were listed as cytomegalovirus-associated.

PCR primers comprised 60 Vbeta and 13 Jbeta primers. The table came from immunoSEQ multiplex PCR; TCRdb's copy has only in-frame clones and leaves some out. The top ten hold roughly 4.9% of the sample, which has some 170,000 clones, 81% seen once. Details on this clone: Antigen unknown.

The V call is TRBV2, the J call TRBJ2-3; D is possibly TRBD2 (5 bases). Sequenced sample: PBMCs. The TCR comes from a woman between 18 and 30 years old in good health and CMV-seropositive. The CDR3 spells CASSEGRFGITDTQYF. The CDR3, as DNA: TGTGCCAGCAGTGAAGGGCGGTTCGGGATCACAGATACGCAGTATTTT. Full variable domain (missing parts from reference TRBV2 and TRBJ2-3): EPEVTQTPSHQVTQMGQEVILRCVPISNHLYFYWYRQILGQKVEFLVSFYNNEISEKSEIFDDQFSVERPDGSNFTLKIRSTKLEDSAMYFCASSEGRFGITDTQYFGPGTRLTVL.